This T cell receptor beta chain came from a study of blood T cell repertoires in COVID-19. Background on the study: From T cells, B-cell-depleted T cells, or PBMCs came the material, which was cDNA or gDNA.

In the case of this clone: The same CDR3 can be traced to other DNA sequences in this sample.

Here immunoSEQ multiplex PCR was the method, and the copy in TCRdb shows in-frame clones only, minus some. The repertoire holds about half a million clones, roughly nine tenths seen once, with 0.8% to 0.9% in the top ten. Seattle cases were enrolled at active infection and followed longitudinally. This CDR3 contains 15 residues. V lost 6 bases to trimming and J lost 2 bases, with 13 bases between them. Germline V CDR1 and CDR2: LNHDA, SQIVND (reference sequence). This receptor was identified in a young man with COVID-19, enrolled during active disease. What was sequenced was peripheral blood. J is TRBJ2-2 and V is TRBV19; D remains unclear. The chain's CDR3 is CASSPRRGNTGELFF. Written as DNA, the CDR3 is TGTGCCAGTAGCCCTAGGCGCGGCAACACCGGGGAGCTGTTTTTT.